The 24 T cell receptor beta chains listed next were all sequenced from one sample in a study of cytomegalovirus exposure and HLA in healthy donors. Sequencing used immunoSEQ multiplex PCR; TCRdb keeps in-frame clones, though not all of them. This sample carries 180,000 or so clones, approximately 86% of them seen once, and the ten largest clones take about 7.7%. The source material was PBMCs. The receptors stem from a man aged 25 to 40 in good health and CMV-seropositive.

The chain has TRBV2 and TRBJ1-2; no reliable D call. V was clipped by 3 bases and J by 3 bases, with 11 bases between them. There are 14 residues in the CDR3. Germline V lookup: CDR1 SNHLY, CDR2 FYNNEI. In nucleotides, the CDR3 is TGTGCCAGCAGTGACGCCGTAACATACTATGGCTACACCTTC. It encodes CASSDAVTYYGYTF.

This chain connects TRBV6-5 to TRBJ1-3; D gene unclear. Germline loops: CDR1 MNHEY, CDR2 SVGAGI. V dropped 6 bases and J dropped 4 bases, with 16 bases sitting between them. The CDR3 is 15 residues long. CDR3 nucleotide sequence: TGTGCCAGCAGCAAACTTTCGGTCTCGGGAAACACCATATATTTT. As protein: CASSKLSVSGNTIYF.

The chain combines TRBV7-8 with TRBJ1-1, with D unclear. Germline V CDR1 and CDR2: SGHVS, FQNEAQ. Trimming cost V 1 base and J 0 bases, with 9 bases left between them. The CDR3 consists of 15 residues. The CDR3: CASSLVRQLNTEAFF. The CDR3 coding sequence is TGTGCCAGCAGCTTAGTAAGGCAGTTGAACACTGAAGCTTTCTTT.

The chain has TRBV19 and TRBJ2-7, with 10 positions matching TRBD2. The V segment lost 5 bases and the J segment 6 bases; nucleotides outside the gene matches: 16. Germline V gives CDR1 LNHDA, CDR2 SQIVND (reference sequence). The CDR3 has 17 residues. DNA of the CDR3: TGTGCCAGTAGTGCAGACGGGGAGCGGGAGGGCCCGGGCGAGCAGTACTTC. Translation: CASSADGEREGPGEQYF.

This chain joins TRBV30 and TRBJ2-4, with TRBD1 identical over 9 bases. Germline CDR1 reads GTSNPN; CDR2 reads SVGIG (reference sequence). The CDR3 covers 13 residues. The ends lost 4 bases at V and 6 bases at J; junction bases unmatched: 4. The CDR3 DNA reads as TGTGCCTGGACCAGGACAGGGGCAAACATTCAGTACTTC. It encodes CAWTRTGANIQYF.

The rearrangement joins TRBV5-6 to TRBJ1-2, with D possibly TRBD1 on 5 matching bases. The CDR3 covers 14 residues. CDR1 and CDR2 from the germline V gene are SGHDT and YYEEEE. Trimming pared 0 bases from V and 3 bases from J, leaving 9 bases between. CDR3: CASSLVGGDYGYTF. CDR3 DNA: TGTGCCAGCAGCTTGGTTGGGGGGGACTATGGCTACACCTTC.

The V gene is TRBV7-3, the J gene TRBJ2-5; 10 bases are a match to TRBD2. CDR1 and CDR2 (germline): SGHTA, FQGTGA. Trimming removed 0 bases from V and 2 bases from J; junction bases left unmatched: 6. This CDR3 spans 17 amino acids. CDR3 loop: CASSLTRLAGAQETQYF. The CDR3 bases are TGTGCCAGCAGCTTAACCAGGCTAGCGGGGGCACAAGAGACCCAGTACTTC.

The chain carries TRBV5-1 and TRBJ1-1; D unclear. Between the trimmed V and J ends, which lost 7 bases and 5 bases, there was a span of 12 bases. CDR1 is SGHRS and CDR2 is YFSETQ in the germline V gene. This CDR3 comprises 12 residues. The CDR3 DNA reads TGCGCCAGCGGACGGGGATTGACTGAAGCTTTCTTT. Protein product: CASGRGLTEAFF.

V usage is TRBV12-5 and J usage is TRBJ2-7; 7 bases agree with TRBD1. CDR1 is LGHNT, CDR2 FRNRAP, per germline. V shed 5 bases, J shed 3 bases, and the junction held 7 bases outside the gene matches. This CDR3 is built from 14 residues. The CDR3 region is CASGPPGQIYEQYF. The CDR3 DNA sequence: TGTGCTAGTGGTCCGCCGGGACAGATCTACGAGCAGTACTTC.

J is TRBJ2-3 and V is TRBV9; 11 nucleotides match TRBD2. V dropped 4 bases and J dropped 1; count of bases not matched to a gene: 2. The length of the CDR3 is 15 residues. Germline CDR1 and CDR2: SGDLS and YYNGEE. DNA of the CDR3: TGTGCCAGCAGCCATAGCGGGGGGGGCACAGATACGCAGTATTTT. It encodes CASSHSGGGTDTQYF.

The genes are TRBV23-1 and TRBJ1-1, with 10 bases aligning to TRBD1. TRBV23-1 falls under the ORF class, with uncertain function. V lost 4 bases to trimming and J lost 2 bases; unmatched junction nucleotides: 4. The CDR3 totals 15 residues. CDR3 sequence reads: CASSPRDRGNTEAFF. The CDR3 DNA reads as TGCGCCAGCAGTCCTAGGGACAGGGGAAACACTGAAGCTTTCTTT.

The chain is built from TRBV28 and TRBJ1-1; D gene ambiguous. V was pared by 2 bases and J by 6 bases, with 4 bases between. This CDR3 comprises 11 residues. Germline lookup yields CDR1 MDHEN and CDR2 SYDVKM. CDR3 sequence (DNA): TGTGCCAGCAGTTTAGTTTCTGAAGCTTTCTTT. Residues: CASSLVSEAFF.

The rearrangement uses TRBV7-7 and TRBJ2-2; no clear D. CDR1 is SSHAT and CDR2 is FNYEAQ in the germline V gene (reference sequence). The CDR3 has 13 residues. The V end lost 5 bases, the J end lost 6 bases, and 10 bases lay between the germline ends. The CDR3 DNA sequence: TGTGCCAGCAGCCCAGAGGTCTCCGGGGAGCTGTTTTTT. Its translation is CASSPEVSGELFF. The whole variable domain, remainder taken from reference TRBV7-7 and TRBJ2-2, is GAGVSQSPRYKVTKRGQDVTLRCDPISSHATLYWYQQALGQGPEFLTYFNYEAQPDKSGLPSDRFSAERPEGSISTLTIQRTEQRDSAMYRCASSPEVSGELFFGEGSRLTVL.

V gene TRBV5-1 combines with J gene TRBJ1-4; no reliable D call. V lost 0 bases, J lost 0 bases, and 6 bases lay in between. Germline V lookup: CDR1 SGHRS, CDR2 YFSETQ. The CDR3 is 15 amino acids. The DNA for the CDR3 is TGCGCCAGCAGCTTGGGAAGACCAACTAATGAAAAACTGTTTTTT. It codes for CASSLGRPTNEKLFF.

The genes are TRBV29-1 and TRBJ2-1, with 11 bases identical to TRBD2. CDR1 is SQVTM, CDR2 ANQGSEA, per germline. V lost 6 bases, J lost 6 bases, and 7 bases stayed unmatched. The CDR3 extends over 14 amino acids. Here the CDR3 DNA reads TGCAGCGTACTAGCGGGAGATTTTAGCAATGAGCAGTTCTTC. As protein: CSVLAGDFSNEQFF.

The chain employs TRBV5-4 and TRBJ2-7; perhaps TRBD2 as D (5 bases). Germline lookup yields CDR1 SGHNT and CDR2 YYREEE (reference sequence). The CDR3 loop spans 13 amino acids. V shed 1 base and J shed 2 bases, with 7 bases lying between them. DNA for the CDR3: TGTGCCAGCAGCTTGTACGGGGCCTACGAGCAGTACTTC. Protein: CASSLYGAYEQYF.

This chain uses TRBV2 with TRBJ1-3; the match to TRBD1 covers 8 bases. CDR1 is SNHLY, CDR2 FYNNEI, per germline. V lost 8 bases to trimming and J lost 0 bases; unmatched junction nucleotides: 18. The length of the CDR3 is 19 residues. This CDR3 is CASGQRATRQGSSGNTIYF. In nucleotides, the CDR3 is TGTGCCAGCGGTCAACGGGCCACGAGACAGGGGAGCTCTGGAAACACCATATATTTT.

The gene calls are TRBV27 and TRBJ2-1; 9 bases fit TRBD2. This CDR3 contains 15 residues. Trimming cost V 6 bases and J 2 bases; bases outside gene matches: 5. The germline gives CDR1 MNHEY, CDR2 SMNVEV (reference sequence). CDR3 in DNA: TGTGCCAGCAGGGGACTAGCCGCGCCCTACAATGAGCAGTTCTTC. It codes for CASRGLAAPYNEQFF.

The chain carries TRBV4-3 and TRBJ1-5; D is unclear. V was trimmed by 0 bases and J by 2 bases, leaving 8 bases between them. In germline, CDR1 is LGHNA, CDR2 YSLEER. The CDR3 contains 15 residues. The DNA of the CDR3 is TGCGCCAGCAGCCAAGATTTGAGGGGCAATCAGCCCCAGCATTTT. It translates to CASSQDLRGNQPQHF.

The chain recombines TRBV7-6 with TRBJ2-7; D could derive from TRBD1 or TRBD2 (6 bases each). The V end was cut by 5 bases, the J end by 6 bases, with 8 bases between. This CDR3 spans 11 amino acids. In germline, CDR1 is SGHVS, CDR2 FNYEAQ. The CDR3 DNA reads TGTGCCAGCAGCGAGGGGGGCGAGCAGTACTTC. Protein product: CASSEGGEQYF.

The rearrangement joins TRBV28 to TRBJ2-2; D not resolved. V was cut by 6 bases and J by 2 bases, with 1 base left in between. The CDR3 is 11 residues long. CDR1 MDHEN and CDR2 SYDVKM come from the germline V gene. In DNA form, the CDR3 reads TGTGCCAGCAGCAACACCGGGGAGCTGTTTTTT. It encodes CASSNTGELFF.

The CDR3 protein is CASSFPRGRDTEAFF. The CDR3 nucleotides are TGTGCCAGCAGCTTCCCGAGGGGGCGTGACACTGAAGCTTTCTTT. This rearrangement joins TRBV5-8 to TRBJ1-1, with 7 nucleotides matching TRBD1. CDR3 length: 15 amino acids. After removal of 2 bases from V and 3 bases from J, the junction contained 7 bases not matched to a gene. Germline assignment: CDR1 SGHTS and CDR2 YDEGEE.

The V and J genes are TRBV9 and TRBJ1-3, with D tentatively TRBD1 (5 bases). V shed 0 bases and J shed 4 bases, with 11 bases lying between them. The CDR3 spans 15 residues. Germline lookup yields CDR1 SGDLS and CDR2 YYNGEE. This CDR3 reads CASSVAVGDGNTIYF. The CDR3 bases are TGTGCCAGCAGCGTAGCTGTCGGGGACGGAAACACCATATATTTT.

The chain has TRBV11-1 and TRBJ1-1; unclear D gene. Deletions cut 1 base from V and 1 base from J, with 7 bases between. This CDR3 has 14 residues. Germline values: CDR1 SGHAT, CDR2 FQDESV (reference sequence). The CDR3 DNA sequence: TGTGCCAGCAGCTTAGAGGCAGGGAACACTGAAGCTTTCTTT. It specifies CASSLEAGNTEAFF.